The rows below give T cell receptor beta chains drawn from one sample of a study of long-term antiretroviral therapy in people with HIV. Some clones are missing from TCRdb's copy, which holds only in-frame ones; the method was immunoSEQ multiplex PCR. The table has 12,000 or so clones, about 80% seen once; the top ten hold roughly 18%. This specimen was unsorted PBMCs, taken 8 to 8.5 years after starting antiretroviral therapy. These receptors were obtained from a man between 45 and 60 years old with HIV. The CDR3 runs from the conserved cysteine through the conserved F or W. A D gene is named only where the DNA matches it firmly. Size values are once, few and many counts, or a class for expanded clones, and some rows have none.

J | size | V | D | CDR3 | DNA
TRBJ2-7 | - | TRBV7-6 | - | CASSLYAGDYEQYF | TGTGCCAGCAGCTTATACGCAGGGGACTACGAGCAGTACTTC
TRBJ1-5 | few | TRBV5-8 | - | CASSLGPDNQPQHF | TGTGCCAGCAGCTTGGGCCCAGACAATCAGCCCCAGCATTTT
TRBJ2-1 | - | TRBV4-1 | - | CASSQARGVEQFF | TGCGCCAGCAGCCAAGCCCGGGGTGTGGAGCAGTTCTTC
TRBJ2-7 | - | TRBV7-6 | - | CASSLQYGSSYEQYF | TGTGCCAGCAGCCTACAGTACGGGAGCTCCTACGAGCAGTACTTC
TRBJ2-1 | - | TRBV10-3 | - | CAISEGWSYNEQFF | TGTGCCATCAGTGAGGGATGGTCCTACAATGAGCAGTTCTTC
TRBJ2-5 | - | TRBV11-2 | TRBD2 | CASSETSGGAAETQYF | TGTGCCAGCAGCGAGACTAGCGGGGGGGCCGCGGAGACCCAGTACTTC
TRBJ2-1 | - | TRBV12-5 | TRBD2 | CASGLPGGAGDNNEQFF | TGTGCTAGTGGTTTGCCGGGGGGAGCGGGGGACAACAATGAGCAGTTCTTC
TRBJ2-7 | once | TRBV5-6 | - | CASSLGQGPGEQYF | TGTGCCAGCAGCTTGGGGCAGGGCCCCGGCGAGCAGTACTTC
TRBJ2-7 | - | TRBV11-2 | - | CASSLVGEKEYF | TGTGCCAGCAGCTTAGTCGGGGAAAAGGAGTACTTC
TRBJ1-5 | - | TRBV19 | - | CASSIGESNQPQHF | TGTGCCAGTAGTATAGGGGAGAGCAATCAGCCCCAGCATTTT
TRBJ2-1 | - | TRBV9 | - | CASSVDAGASYNEQFF | TGTGCCAGCAGCGTAGATGCGGGTGCCTCCTACAATGAGCAGTTCTTC
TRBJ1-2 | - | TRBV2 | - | CASSLLHGAFNYGYTF | TGTGCCAGCAGTCTTCTACACGGGGCCTTCAACTATGGCTACACCTTC